This TCR beta chain was documented in a study of Graves' ophthalmopathy and Graves' hyperthyroidism (dated by TCRdb to the late 2010s). As for the study more broadly: Peripheral blood was collected before any treatment was given, at the time of initial diagnosis. To explore V-J signatures that distinguish ophthalmopathy from hyperthyroidism, a discovery set of 100 patients was enrolled, made up of around 40 with ophthalmopathy and 57 with stable hyperthyroidism. In total, some 130 blood samples were TCR-sequenced: 43 ophthalmopathy, some 75 hyperthyroidism and approximately 17 hyperthyroidism-to-ophthalmopathy patients. An independent validation cohort was composed of some 19 hyperthyroidism patients and roughly 16 patients who later progressed from hyperthyroidism to ophthalmopathy. Following sampling, methimazole starting at 30 mg daily was administered to hyperthyroidism patients, and high-dose intravenous methylprednisolone was administered to ophthalmopathy patients. In roughly six hyperthyroidism patients, the T-cell repertoire of thyroid tissue was compared with the T-cell repertoire of blood. The study used TCR beta repertoire signatures to distinguish Graves' ophthalmopathy from Graves' hyperthyroidism and to predict progression to ophthalmopathy. The 90 to 100 discovery patients were randomly divided into training and test sets at a 7:3 ratio.

Patients with ophthalmopathy had moderately to severely active disease, with a Clinical Activity Score of 3 or more, a NOSPECS grade of 4 or more, and a disease duration of less than 3 months. Patients were excluded if they had other autoimmune diseases, uncontrolled infections, pregnancy or lactation. Clinical symptoms, serum thyroxine, TRAb, thyroid ultrasound and orbital computed tomography formed the basis of the diagnosis. PBMCs were isolated from approximately 10 ml of fresh peripheral blood by Ficoll-Paque density gradient centrifugation. Total RNA was extracted with Trizol reagent and quality-checked on an Agilent 2100 Bioanalyzer. TCR beta CDR3 regions were amplified from RNA transcripts for repertoire sequencing. HTBI primers and the Qiagen OneStep RT-PCR kit were used in a first-round RT-PCR, which was followed by a second-round multiplex PCR, size selection and purification. The libraries underwent paired-end sequencing with 100 bp reads on an Illumina HiSeq2000. In the authors' own workflow: SOAPnuke was used for read processing, and reads with adapters, uncalled bases, a mean Phred below 15, or no exact constant-primer or identifier match were discarded. High-quality paired reads were merged with COPE v1.2.5. Each unique nucleotide sequence was treated as a clonotype, and MiTCR v1.1 was used to align the clonotypes to the IMGT TRB V, D and J references. The analysis was limited to V-J combinations with a frequency above 0.0001, which together covered 99% to 99.2% of the repertoires. A TCR clonal expansion and chaos score per V-J combination was defined as the ratio of F50 clonal expansion to chaos observed in the TCRdist matrix. Welch's t-statistics and random forest were used to reduce features to 10 to 15 V-J combinations, which were fed into a naive Bayes classifier. Thyroid-blood repertoire similarity was quantified with the Morisita-Horn index. Using fastp at Q25 and MiXCR, TCRdb reprocessed the public reads and kept productive beta chains. Rows matching on CDR3 protein sequence are summarized as one entry with the most common DNA and genes. The V and J calls follow TCRdb's processing rather than the paper's. The sample has about 480,000 distinct CDR3 sequences on record, 14% of them singletons. Of the sample, around 9.8% is held by the ten largest clones.

Summary of the overall study and its limitations: In validation, the model predicted ophthalmopathy progression with 55% to 71% sensitivity and around 72% specificity; 12 predicted patients were CT-confirmed with GO in a median of approximately 6.2 months. Most expanded thyroid clonotypes with a frequency above 0.001 also appeared in blood, which suggests that blood repertoires may reflect the immune response in the thyroid. In cross-validation, the 13-signature model distinguished ophthalmopathy from stable hyperthyroidism with approximately 88% sensitivity and about 81% specificity, and in the test set the corresponding values were about 80% and 75%. Sample size was not predetermined statistically, and investigators were not blinded to group allocation.

For this clonotype: Its binding antigen is unknown. No clone much larger than this one lies a single base away; base qualities are absent.

Its CDR3 holds 16 amino acids, cysteine through phenylalanine. Of all the DNA, just the CDR3 is kept, 48 bases in frame from base 1. In the germline V gene (reference sequence), CDR1 corresponds to SGHAT and CDR2 to FQDESV. Unmatched junction bases come to 14, with V trimmed by 5 bases and J by 7 bases. The source material was blood. Recombination connected TRBV11-1 to TRBJ2-7, with 10 bases in between that match TRBD2. This TCR came from a woman in her thirties with Graves' ophthalmopathy. Donor details come from another sample of the same person, matched by shared clones. CDR3 region: CASSQVGLAGAVEQYF. The base sequence is TGTGCCAGCAGCCAAGTGGGGCTAGCGGGGGCGGTTGAGCAGTACTTC.